The 29 T cell receptor beta chains presented below share a single source sample, sequenced in a study of blood T cell repertoires in COVID-19. Assay used: immunoSEQ multiplex PCR; TCRdb lists only in-frame clones, some missing. The data contain 350,000 to 450,000 clones, approximately 89% of them singletons. Sequenced sample: PBMCs or T cells enriched from blood (not recorded which). The receptors originated from a woman aged 40-49 years who had been exposed to COVID-19.

This chain links TRBV5-4 with TRBJ1-3; D is unclear. This CDR3 region has 14 residues. Per the germline V gene, CDR1 is SGHNT and CDR2 is YYREEE (reference sequence). Between the trimmed V and J ends, which lost 4 bases and 0 bases, there was a span of 8 bases. The CDR3 sequence is CASSPAGSGNTIYF. CDR3 sequence (DNA): TGTGCCAGCAGCCCTGCCGGCTCTGGAAACACCATATATTTT.

The rearrangement joins TRBV10-3 to TRBJ1-1; D is uncertain. The CDR3 extends over 15 amino acids. The germline V gene has CDR1 ENHRY and CDR2 SYGVKD. Trimming left V 3 bases short and J 2 bases short, with 13 bases between. The CDR3 here is CAISDLKTRNTEAFF. As DNA, the CDR3 is TGTGCCATCAGTGACCTCAAGACACGAAACACTGAAGCTTTCTTT.

This chain joins TRBV9 and TRBJ2-1; 9 nucleotides line up with TRBD2. Germline V gene lookup returns CDR1 SGDLS and CDR2 YYNGEE. The V gene end was trimmed by 4 bases and the J gene end by 0 bases; junction bases not matched to a gene: 8. The CDR3 is 17 residues long. The CDR3 DNA follows: TGTGCCAGCAGCCCATTCGATAGCGGGAGCTCCTACAATGAGCAGTTCTTC. Protein product: CASSPFDSGSSYNEQFF.

The table lists this clone with a count of one. CDR3 nucleotides: TGCGCCAGCAGTGCGACTAGCGGGAGATCGGCAGATACGCAGTATTTT. Protein sequence: CASSATSGRSADTQYF. The rearrangement links TRBV10-1 to TRBJ2-3, with 12 nucleotides matching TRBD2. Looked up from germline, CDR1 is WNHNN and CDR2 is SYGVQD (reference sequence). The CDR3 length is 16 residues. Germline trimming cut 4 bases from V and 4 bases from J; bases unmatched to any gene: 6.

The rearrangement links TRBV5-4 to TRBJ2-7; 10 nucleotides line up with TRBD1. J lost 2 bases, V lost 4 bases, and 6 bases had no gene match. The CDR3 sequence is 15 residues long. The V gene's germline CDR1 is SGHNT and CDR2 YYREEE (reference sequence). CDR3 coding DNA: TGTGCCAGCAGCGAACCCGGGACAGGGGCCTACGAGCAGTACTTC. This translates into CASSEPGTGAYEQYF.

The chain recombines TRBV7-9 with TRBJ1-1; the match to TRBD1 covers 7 bases. CDR3 length: 16 residues. Trimming at V came to 5 bases and at J to 0 bases, leaving 9 bases not matched to a gene. Germline-derived CDR1 and CDR2 are SEHNR and FQNEAQ (reference sequence). CDR3 sequence: CASSRTGGTMNTEAFF. CDR3 nucleotide sequence: TGTGCCAGCAGCCGGACAGGTGGAACGATGAACACTGAAGCTTTCTTT.

This clone was recorded only once. V and J are TRBV5-4 and TRBJ1-2, with D perhaps matching TRBD1 (5 bases). Trimming shortened V by 0 bases and J by 4 bases, and 10 bases separated the two germline ends. The CDR3 is 14 amino acids. The germline V gene has CDR1 SGHNT and CDR2 YYREEE (reference sequence). CDR3: CASSLGGRAYGYTF. CDR3 nucleotides: TGTGCCAGCAGCTTGGGTGGCAGGGCCTATGGCTACACCTTC.

The rearrangement joins TRBV5-1 to TRBJ1-4; D perhaps matches TRBD1 (6 bases). Trimming pared 4 bases from V and 4 bases from J, leaving 8 bases between. CDR3 length: 13 residues. Germline lookup yields CDR1 SGHRS and CDR2 YFSETQ. The CDR3 DNA reads TGCGCCAGCAGCCTGGACAGTAATGAAAAACTGTTTTTT. Residues: CASSLDSNEKLFF.

V and J are TRBV7-2 and TRBJ1-2; tentative D call: TRBD1 (6 bases). V shed 2 bases and J shed 6 bases, with 10 bases lying between them. Germline assignment: CDR1 SGHTA and CDR2 FQGNSA. The CDR3 has 13 amino acids. This chain's CDR3 is CASSLLGQHGYTF. In DNA form, the CDR3 reads TGTGCCAGCAGCTTACTCGGACAGCATGGCTACACCTTC.

In regard to this clone: This sample includes further DNA sequences coding for the same CDR3. The rearrangement joins TRBV3-1 (or the pseudogene TRBV3-2) to TRBJ1-2; D unresolved. This CDR3 has 12 amino acids. Trimming pared 1 base from V and 5 bases from J, leaving 5 bases between. Per germline, CDR1 LGHDT and CDR2 YNNKEL (reference sequence). The CDR3 DNA reads as TGTGCCAGCAGCCAAGGAGGGTATGGCTACACCTTC. Translating gives CASSQGGYGYTF.

This rearrangement joins TRBV11-3 to TRBJ1-1; 8 nucleotides line up with TRBD1. J lost 5 bases, V lost 4 bases, and 9 bases had no gene match. Looked up from germline, CDR1 is SGHNT and CDR2 is YENEEA. The CDR3 runs to 15 residues. CDR3 residues: CASSSASGGRTEAFF. CDR3 sequence (DNA): TGTGCCAGCAGCTCAGCTTCAGGGGGCAGAACTGAAGCTTTCTTT.

This clone appeared a few times. This sequence joins TRBV2 and TRBJ2-3; TRBD1 agrees at 7 bases. The germline gives CDR1 SNHLY, CDR2 FYNNEI. This CDR3 comprises 14 residues. V trimming: 7 bases; J trimming: 0 bases; junction bases outside the gene matches: 4. The CDR3 DNA is TGTGCCAGCAAACGACAGGGAAGCACAGATACGCAGTATTTT. Translating it yields CASKRQGSTDTQYF.

The rearrangement uses TRBV7-9 and TRBJ1-1; 12 nucleotides agree with TRBD1. Germline V gene lookup returns CDR1 SEHNR and CDR2 FQNEAQ (reference sequence). CDR3 size: 17 residues. J gave up 3 bases and V 5 bases, and 10 bases lay outside the gene matches. Here the CDR3 reads CASSPWGQGAGDTEAFF. The CDR3 DNA sequence: TGTGCCAGCAGCCCCTGGGGACAGGGGGCGGGGGACACTGAAGCTTTCTTT.

The V and J genes are TRBV27 and TRBJ1-4; D perhaps matches TRBD1 (5 bases). The CDR3 sequence is 15 residues long. Trimming removed 11 bases at V and 7 bases at J, with 23 bases between. CDR1 is MNHEY, CDR2 SMNVEV, per germline (reference sequence). The CDR3, as DNA: TGTGCCTCTCGGGCAGGGTCATGGTTAGGTGAAAAACTGTTTTTT. Translated: CASRAGSWLGEKLFF.

The chain has TRBV9 and TRBJ2-7, with D possibly matching TRBD1 (6 bases). CDR1 SGDLS and CDR2 YYNGEE come from the germline V gene. This CDR3 has 14 residues. Trimming took off 0 bases at V and 5 bases at J, with 12 bases between the two ends. For the CDR3, the DNA is TGTGCCAGCAGCGTAGCCCCAGGGGTCCACGAGCAGTACTTC. It is translated as CASSVAPGVHEQYF.

V usage is TRBV2 and J usage is TRBJ2-7; TRBD2 matches 12 bases. The CDR3 loop spans 14 amino acids. J was trimmed by 7 bases and V by 3 bases; bases with no gene match: 4. CDR1 is SNHLY and CDR2 is FYNNEI in the germline V gene. The DNA for the CDR3 is TGTGCCAGCAGTGACGCTAGCGGGAGGGGTGAGCAGTACTTC. Protein: CASSDASGRGEQYF.

V and J are TRBV19 and TRBJ2-7; D possibly corresponds to TRBD1 (6 bases). The V gene's germline CDR1 is LNHDA and CDR2 SQIVND (reference sequence). The ends were cut back, 1 base at V and 5 bases at J, with 9 bases in the middle. The CDR3 is made up of 13 amino acids. CDR3 sequence reads: CASSIGNRDEQYF. DNA of the CDR3: TGTGCCAGTAGTATAGGGAACAGGGACGAGCAGTACTTC.

The J gene is TRBJ2-2, the V gene TRBV5-6; 7 bases match TRBD2. V shed 0 bases and J 0 bases; nucleotides not matched to a gene: 5. The CDR3 consists of 17 residues. Germline V lookup: CDR1 SGHDT, CDR2 YYEEEE. The CDR3 here is CASSLGKLASNTGELFF. CDR3 coding DNA: TGTGCCAGCAGCTTGGGGAAACTAGCGTCGAACACCGGGGAGCTGTTTTTT.

V and J are TRBV30 and TRBJ1-2; weak D call: TRBD1 (5 bases). The germline V gene has CDR1 GTSNPN and CDR2 SVGIG (reference sequence). CDR3 length: 12 amino acids. Deletions cut 2 bases from V and 7 bases from J, with 11 bases between. The CDR3 loop reads CAWSRGGGGYTF. DNA for the CDR3: TGTGCCTGGAGTAGGGGAGGTGGTGGCTACACCTTC.

The chain is built from TRBV15 and TRBJ2-3; 8 bases agree with TRBD2. Losses at the gene ends were 1 base for V and 6 bases for J; bases not matched to a gene: 9. CDR3 length: 16 residues. Germline lookup yields CDR1 LNHNV and CDR2 YYDKDF (reference sequence). The CDR3 region is CATSRGSGGGKDTQYF. CDR3 DNA: TGTGCCACCAGCAGAGGGAGCGGGGGCGGGAAGGATACGCAGTATTTT.

V gene TRBV4-1 combines with J gene TRBJ2-7; 13 bases line up with TRBD2. V lost 0 bases to trimming and J lost 4 bases; unmatched junction nucleotides: 9. The CDR3 has 18 amino acids. CDR1 is MGHRA and CDR2 is YSYEKL in the germline V gene. CDR3 in DNA: TGCGCCAGCAGCCAAGATCTTGAGGGGACTAGCGGGATTTACGAGCAGTACTTC. Translated, it gives CASSQDLEGTSGIYEQYF.

The V and J genes are TRBV5-1 and TRBJ1-4; D is unresolved. CDR3 length: 15 residues. V was trimmed by 4 bases and J by 5 bases, leaving 15 bases between them. The germline V gene encodes CDR1 SGHRS and CDR2 YFSETQ. The CDR3 DNA reads as TGCGCCAGCAGCCTAACCCCCGCGCCCAATGAAAAACTGTTTTTT. Translating it yields CASSLTPAPNEKLFF.

The V call is TRBV30, the J call TRBJ1-1; no clear D. The germline CDR1 and CDR2 sequences are GTSNPN and SVGIG (reference sequence). This CDR3 has 11 amino acids. The germline V and J ends were trimmed by 5 bases and 3 bases, with 7 bases remaining between them. CDR3 DNA: TGTGCCTGGTCCTCGTACACTGAAGCTTTCTTT. Its protein is CAWSSYTEAFF.

The chain recombines TRBV5-5 with TRBJ1-4; 9 bases line up with TRBD1. This CDR3 contains 15 residues. Germline V gene data show CDR1 as SGHKS and CDR2 as YYEKEE (reference sequence). V lost 4 bases, J lost 8 bases, and 9 bases stayed unmatched. CDR3 sequence: CASSPIVGQGEKLFF. CDR3 nucleotides: TGTGCCAGCAGCCCCATAGTTGGACAGGGGGAAAAACTGTTTTTT.

The CDR3 spells CASSIDVVTEAFF. In DNA, the CDR3 is TGTGCCAGCAGCATAGATGTAGTCACTGAAGCTTTCTTT. The chain is built from TRBV7-9 and TRBJ1-1, with no clear D. Germline CDR1 and CDR2: SEHNR and FQNEAQ (reference sequence). Trimming removed 5 bases from V and 4 bases from J, with 11 bases in between. CDR3 length: 13 amino acids.

This rearrangement joins TRBV15 to TRBJ2-1; no firm D call. CDR3 size: 14 residues. In germline, CDR1 is LNHNV, CDR2 YYDKDF (reference sequence). Trimming stripped 3 bases from V and 3 bases from J, with 9 bases between. Here the CDR3 DNA reads TGTGCCACCAGCAGCGCCCTAGTCTACAATGAGCAGTTCTTC. The encoded protein is CATSSALVYNEQFF. Based on the CDR3 plus reference TRBV15 and TRBJ2-1, the full variable domain is DAMVIQNPRYQVTQFGKPVTLSCSQTLNHNVMYWYQQKSSQAPKLLFHYYDKDFNNEADTPDNFQSRRPNTSFCFLDIRSPGLGDTAMYLCATSSALVYNEQFFGPGTRLTVL.

The chain is built from TRBV5-1 and TRBJ2-7; 7 positions match TRBD2. J gave up 6 bases and V 4 bases, and 10 bases lay outside the gene matches. Germline CDR1 is SGHRS and CDR2 is YFSETQ. The CDR3 covers 14 residues. The CDR3 region has the DNA TGCGCCAGCAGCAAAAGCGCGGGAGCAACCGAGCAGTACTTC. Translated: CASSKSAGATEQYF.

The chain has TRBV5-4 and TRBJ2-7; 10 bases agree with TRBD1. The CDR3 loop spans 15 amino acids. Germline CDR1 is SGHNT and CDR2 is YYREEE (reference sequence). The ends lost 0 bases at V and 3 bases at J; junction bases unmatched: 3. The CDR3: CASSLVDRGDYEQYF. The CDR3 DNA reads TGTGCCAGCAGCTTGGTGGACAGGGGGGACTACGAGCAGTACTTC.

The chain couples TRBV9 to TRBJ2-1, with D perhaps matching TRBD2 (6 bases). This CDR3 region has 16 residues. Germline V gives CDR1 SGDLS, CDR2 YYNGEE. The V and J ends lost 4 bases and 3 bases respectively, with 17 bases between them. The CDR3: CASSPLGGALYNEQFF. The CDR3 nucleotides read TGTGCCAGCAGCCCCCTAGGCGGGGCTCTCTACAATGAGCAGTTCTTC. Combining the CDR3 with reference TRBV9 and TRBJ2-1 gives the whole variable domain DSGVTQTPKHLITATGQRVTLRCSPRSGDLSVYWYQQSLDQGLQFLIQYYNGEERAKGNILERFSAQQFPDLHSELNLSSLELGDSALYFCASSPLGGALYNEQFFGPGTRLTVL.